The present T cell receptor beta chain was sequenced within a study of Graves' ophthalmopathy and Graves' hyperthyroidism. Study findings and constraints: Ophthalmopathy progression cases were predicted by the model with 60% to 71% sensitivity and 72.22% specificity.

This CDR3 is built from 13 residues. Per the germline V gene, CDR1 is MNHNS and CDR2 is SASEGT. Trimming shortened V by 8 bases and J by 0 bases, and 10 bases separated the two germline ends. Amplification of TCR beta CDR3 regions used RNA transcripts. HTBI primers primed a first-round RT-PCR, and a second-round multiplex PCR followed. Each CDR3 protein gets one entry after TCRdb re-called the multiplex PCR reads with MiXCR. The sample includes roughly 160,000 distinct CDR3 sequences, around two fifths seen only once; the top ten take roughly 8.9%. Among the exclusions were patients with other autoimmune diseases, uncontrolled infections, pregnancy or lactation. Diagnosis was based on clinical symptoms, serum thyroxine, TRAb, thyroid ultrasound and orbital computed tomography. PBMCs came from approximately 9.6 ml of fresh peripheral blood. Comments on this clonotype: Its antigen is unknown.

Material: peripheral blood. The J gene is TRBJ1-2, the V gene TRBV6-1; D remains unclear. The TCR comes from a young man with Graves' ophthalmopathy. The CDR3 DNA reads TGTGCCAGCTTGGACCCATCTAACTATGGCTACACCTTC. Residues: CASLDPSNYGYTF.